The 2 T cell receptor beta chains presented below share a single source sample, sequenced in a study of blood T cell repertoires in COVID-19. TCRdb's table, derived via immunoSEQ multiplex PCR, lists solely in-frame clones and lacks some. The sample holds around 78,000 clones; 60% to 85% are singletons and the top ten take 9.9%. The sample consisted of peripheral blood. The receptors shown here come from a human donor in a cohort sampled during active COVID-19.

The rearrangement joins TRBV7-2 to TRBJ2-7, with 7 bases aligning to TRBD1. Germline values: CDR1 SGHTA, CDR2 FQGNSA. The CDR3 loop spans 14 amino acids. V shed 7 bases, J shed 4 bases, and the junction held 10 bases outside the gene matches. The DNA of the CDR3 is TGTGCCAGCACTTATAGACAGGGTGGGTACGAGCAGTACTTC. Its protein product is CASTYRQGGYEQYF.

The J gene is TRBJ1-5, the V gene TRBV10-3; D perhaps matches TRBD1 (5 bases). The germline gives CDR1 ENHRY, CDR2 SYGVKD. V was trimmed by 6 bases and J by 5 bases, leaving 11 bases between them. The CDR3 has 13 residues. The CDR3 DNA follows: TGTGCCATCAGGTTCAGGGAGGATCAGCCCCAGCATTTT. It codes for CAIRFREDQPQHF.